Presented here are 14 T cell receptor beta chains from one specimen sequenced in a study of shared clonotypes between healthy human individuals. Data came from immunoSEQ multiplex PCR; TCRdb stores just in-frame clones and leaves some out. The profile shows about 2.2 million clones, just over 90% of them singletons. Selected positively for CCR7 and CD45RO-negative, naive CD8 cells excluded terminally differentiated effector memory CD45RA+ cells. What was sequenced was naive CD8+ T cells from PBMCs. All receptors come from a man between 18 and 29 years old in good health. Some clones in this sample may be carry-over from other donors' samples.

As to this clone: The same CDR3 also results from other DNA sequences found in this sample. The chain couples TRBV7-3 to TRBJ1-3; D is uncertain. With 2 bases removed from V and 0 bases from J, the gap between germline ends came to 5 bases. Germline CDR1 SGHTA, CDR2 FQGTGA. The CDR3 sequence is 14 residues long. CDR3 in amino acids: CASSLSGSGNTIYF. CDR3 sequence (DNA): TGTGCCAGCAGCTTATCAGGCTCTGGAAACACCATATATTTT.

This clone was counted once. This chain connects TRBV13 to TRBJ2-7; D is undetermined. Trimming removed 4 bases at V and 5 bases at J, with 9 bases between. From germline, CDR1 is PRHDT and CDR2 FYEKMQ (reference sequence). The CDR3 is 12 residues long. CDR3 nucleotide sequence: TGTGCCAGCAGCTCCTCATCGGACGAGCAGTACTTC. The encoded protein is CASSSSSDEQYF.

As DNA, the CDR3 is TGTGCCAGTAGTACGTCGACAGGGGGTTCAGCTAACTATGGCTACACCTTC. Residues: CASSTSTGGSANYGYTF. V and J are TRBV19 and TRBJ1-2; 9 bases are a match to TRBD1. Germline V lookup: CDR1 LNHDA, CDR2 SQIVND (reference sequence). The CDR3 is 17 residues long. Unmatched junction bases numbered 9, after V lost 4 bases and J lost 0 bases.

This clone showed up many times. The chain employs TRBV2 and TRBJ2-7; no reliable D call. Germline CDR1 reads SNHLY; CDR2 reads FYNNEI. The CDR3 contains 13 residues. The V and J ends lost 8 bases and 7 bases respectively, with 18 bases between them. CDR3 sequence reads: CASRVEVWAEQYF. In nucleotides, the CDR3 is TGTGCCAGCCGGGTAGAGGTTTGGGCTGAGCAGTACTTC.

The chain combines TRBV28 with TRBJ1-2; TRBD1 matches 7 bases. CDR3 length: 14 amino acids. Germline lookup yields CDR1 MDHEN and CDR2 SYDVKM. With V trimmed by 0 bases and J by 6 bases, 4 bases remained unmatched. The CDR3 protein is CASSLWSGGHGYTF. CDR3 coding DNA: TGTGCCAGCAGTTTATGGTCAGGGGGACATGGCTACACCTTC.

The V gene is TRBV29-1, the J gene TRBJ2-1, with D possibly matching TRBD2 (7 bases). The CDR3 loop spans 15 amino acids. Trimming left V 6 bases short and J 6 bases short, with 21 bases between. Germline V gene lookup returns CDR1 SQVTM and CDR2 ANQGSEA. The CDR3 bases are TGCAGCGTAGCCTTGGGGGCGGGAGTGGGCAATGAGCAGTTCTTC. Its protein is CSVALGAGVGNEQFF.

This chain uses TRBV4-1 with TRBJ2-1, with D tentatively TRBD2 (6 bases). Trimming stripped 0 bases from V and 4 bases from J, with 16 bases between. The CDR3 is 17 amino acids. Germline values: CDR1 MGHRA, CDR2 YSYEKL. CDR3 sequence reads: CASSQEQAGPGYNEQFF. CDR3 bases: TGCGCCAGCAGCCAAGAACAGGCGGGACCCGGATACAATGAGCAGTTCTTC.

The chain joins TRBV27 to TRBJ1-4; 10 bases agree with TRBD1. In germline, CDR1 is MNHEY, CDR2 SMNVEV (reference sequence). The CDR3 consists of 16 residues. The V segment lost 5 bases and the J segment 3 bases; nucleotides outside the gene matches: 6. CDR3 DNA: TGTGCCAGCAGTCCCCTGGACAGGGGGGCTAATGAAAAACTGTTTTTT. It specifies CASSPLDRGANEKLFF.

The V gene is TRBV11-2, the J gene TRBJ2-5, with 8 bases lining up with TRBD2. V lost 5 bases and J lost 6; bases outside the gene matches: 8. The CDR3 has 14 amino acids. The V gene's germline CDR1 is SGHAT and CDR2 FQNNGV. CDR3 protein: CASSPRGGAKTQYF. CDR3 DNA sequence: TGTGCCAGCAGCCCCCGGGGGGGCGCGAAGACCCAGTACTTC.

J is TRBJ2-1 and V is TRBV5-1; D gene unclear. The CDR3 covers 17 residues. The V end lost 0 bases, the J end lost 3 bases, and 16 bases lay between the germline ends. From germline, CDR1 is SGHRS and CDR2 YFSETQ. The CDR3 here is CASSLVFVVNGYNEQFF. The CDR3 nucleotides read TGCGCCAGCAGCTTGGTTTTCGTAGTGAACGGCTACAATGAGCAGTTCTTC.

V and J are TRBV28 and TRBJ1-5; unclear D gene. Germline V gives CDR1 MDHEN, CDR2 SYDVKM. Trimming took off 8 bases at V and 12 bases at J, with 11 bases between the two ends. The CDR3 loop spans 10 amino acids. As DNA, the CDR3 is TGTGCCAGCGTCGGGGTGTTCCAGCATTTT. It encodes CASVGVFQHF.

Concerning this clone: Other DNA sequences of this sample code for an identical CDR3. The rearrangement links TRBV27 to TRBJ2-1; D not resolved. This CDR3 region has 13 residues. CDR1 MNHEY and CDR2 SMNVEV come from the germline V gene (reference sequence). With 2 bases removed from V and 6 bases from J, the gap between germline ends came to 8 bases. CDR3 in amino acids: CASSLRVGNEQFF. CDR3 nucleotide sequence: TGTGCCAGCAGTTTACGGGTCGGCAATGAGCAGTTCTTC.

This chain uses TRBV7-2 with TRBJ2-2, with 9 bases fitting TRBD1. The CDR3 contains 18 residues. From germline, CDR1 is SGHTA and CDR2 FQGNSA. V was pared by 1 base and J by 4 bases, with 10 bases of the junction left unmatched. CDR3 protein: CASSLGHHRGRGTGELFF. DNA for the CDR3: TGTGCCAGCAGCTTAGGACACCACAGGGGGCGCGGCACCGGGGAGCTGTTTTTT.

CDR3 residues: CASSLVRSYGYTF. The CDR3 nucleotides read TGTGCCAGCAGCTTGGTTAGGTCGTATGGCTACACCTTC. V usage is TRBV5-6 and J usage is TRBJ1-2; the D is unclear. Per germline, CDR1 SGHDT and CDR2 YYEEEE. With 0 bases removed from V and 5 bases from J, the gap between germline ends came to 8 bases. The CDR3 is 13 residues long.